This T cell receptor (beta chain) was observed in a study of T cell clonotyping in hematopoietic cell transplantation (dated by TCRdb to the early 2020s). Looking at the study overall: A total of 135 blood samples were collected in the study from a few dozen consecutive transplant recipients and their related donors. Patient recruitment ran from late 2015 to early 2017, and follow-up continued until September 2020 or death.

Results the study describes overall, beyond this receptor: Sample size was limited, and cells were not sorted, so CD4 and CD8 repertoire contributions could not be separated. Just a small fraction of recipient repertoires overlapped with donor repertoires, and more than 95% appeared de novo at the given depth. Inverse Simpson Index values from donors and from recipients before transplant predicted broader TCR repertoire diversity after transplant. Recipient TCR diversity fell after transplant, with pathologically expanded clonotypes rising progressively from day 30 to day 180.

Worth noting for this clone: Its antigen remains undetermined. No base-level quality is on record; no much larger clone is a single base apart.

According to the study, the label for this sample's time point signals: 100 days after allo-HCT. Blood samples were obtained from recipients approximately 28 days before transplant and at days 30, 100 and 180 after transplant. Nuclei Lysis Solution was used to extract genomic DNA from fresh or cryopreserved unfractionated peripheral blood mononuclear cells. With the immunoSEQ assay, which is a bias-controlled multiplex PCR relying on V- and J-specific primers, TCR beta CDR3 regions were amplified from genomic DNA. A proprietary barcode and Illumina adapter sequences were added to the CDR3 amplicons in a second PCR step. An Illumina MiSeq instrument was used to sequence the CDR3 libraries. In the original analysis: Export and quality control were handled in immunoSEQ Analyzer 3.0, while downstream analyses relied on R Bioconductor and Immunarch. Only productive rearrangements in the normalized downsampled data set were used to calculate repertoire metrics. In the normalized cohort, clonotypes with more than 5 templates were defined as pathologically expanded. The Inverse Simpson Index was used to measure repertoire diversity. CMV-specificity analyses were carried out on the non-normalized data set to capture all clonotypes. The table comes from immuneACCESS by way of TCRdb, which keeps in-frame sequences with V and J called. Part of the clones is missing from these tables; in studies checked, under half for an unresolved V gene and the rest for unknown reasons. V, J and clone size reflect that table, while D and trimming were determined from the DNA. In all, the sample holds 5,000 to 7,500 clones, and 75% to 90% of those were seen once. The ten biggest clones cover approximately 7.7% of the sample.

Its CDR3 holds 14 amino acids, cysteine through phenylalanine. Solely the CDR3 DNA is kept, with 42 bases framed from the first base. V lost 1 base and J lost 7 bases; the stretch between them is 16 bases long. The germline V gene (reference sequence) specifies GTSNPN as CDR1 and SVGIG as CDR2. The specimen was peripheral blood mononuclear cells, collected 100 days after allogeneic stem cell transplant. This sequence originates from a male patient aged 35-55 years who had an allogeneic stem cell transplant from an unrelated donor, so the T cells may come from the graft donor. Some clones in this sample may be carry-over from other donors' samples. Recombination joined TRBV30 with TRBJ1-1; the D gene lacks a confident call. The CDR3 loop reads CAWSGTLSGSEAFF. The nucleotides read TGTGCCTGGAGTGGTACCCTCAGTGGAAGTGAAGCTTTCTTT.